The rows below give T cell receptor beta chains drawn from one sample of a study of OX40 agonist ivuxolimab in advanced cancers. TCRdb keeps only in-frame clones here, not all; method: immunoSEQ multiplex PCR. The sample includes tens of thousands of clones, around 87% seen only once; the top ten take about 1%. The specimen comprised CD4+ or CD8+ T cells sorted from blood, sampled in a trial of the OX40 agonist ivuxolimab. The source of these receptors is an adult with an advanced solid tumor such as melanoma, head and neck, liver or kidney cancer. CDR3s include the opening cysteine and the closing phenylalanine or tryptophan. D genes are given only for firm matches. A row's size may be missing; if present it is once, few, many or a size class.

size	length	J	D	V	CDR3	DNA
.	15	TRBJ2-1	.	TRBV18	CASSPPSVSYNEQFF	TGTGCCAGCTCACCCCCTAGCGTCTCCTACAATGAGCAGTTCTTC
few	13	TRBJ1-1	.	TRBV7-9	CASSLVANTEAFF	TGTGCCAGCAGCCTCGTCGCGAACACTGAAGCTTTCTTT
.	15	TRBJ2-5	.	TRBV7-8	CASSLAGARGETQYF	TGTGCCAGCAGCTTAGCTGGCGCCCGGGGAGAGACCCAGTACTTC
.	15	TRBJ2-1	.	TRBV19	CASRLVVGLYNEQFF	TGTGCCAGTAGGCTCGTTGTGGGGCTCTACAATGAGCAGTTCTTC
.	17	TRBJ2-3	TRBD2	TRBV27	CASSRRTSGRAGDTQYF	TGTGCCAGCAGCCGTAGGACTAGCGGGAGGGCCGGAGATACGCAGTATTTT
.	18	TRBJ2-1	TRBD2	TRBV5-1	CASSPVAGAQSSYNEQFF	TGCGCCAGCAGCCCTGTAGCGGGAGCACAGAGCTCCTACAATGAGCAGTTCTTC
once	12	TRBJ1-1	.	TRBV30	CAWNEGLGEAFF	TGTGCCTGGAATGAGGGGTTGGGTGAAGCTTTCTTT
.	15	TRBJ2-1	.	TRBV2	CASSVSGLLYNEQFF	TGTGCCAGCAGTGTAAGTGGGCTCCTTTACAATGAGCAGTTCTTC
.	13	TRBJ2-7	.	TRBV6-6	CASSYPGTTGQYF	TGTGCCAGCAGTTACCCCGGGACGACCGGGCAGTACTTC
.	12	TRBJ2-3	.	TRBV19	CASSMLYDTQYF	TGTGCCAGTAGTATGTTATACGATACGCAGTATTTT
once	16	TRBJ1-5	TRBD1	TRBV5-4	CASSLGGQGIGQPQHF	TGTGCCAGCAGCTTAGGGGGACAGGGGATAGGGCAGCCCCAGCATTTT
.	15	TRBJ2-3	.	TRBV28	CASRFDTLLTDTQYF	TGTGCCAGCAGATTTGACACCCTTCTCACAGATACGCAGTATTTT
.	14	TRBJ1-2	.	TRBV25-1	CASSVPEVSYGYTF	TGTGCCAGCAGTGTCCCGGAAGTCAGCTATGGCTACACCTTC
.	19	TRBJ1-2	TRBD1	TRBV15	CATSSDGSGQGDGGLGYTF	TGTGCCACCAGCAGCGATGGGAGCGGACAGGGGGATGGGGGGCTTGGCTACACCTTC
.	13	TRBJ2-3	.	TRBV5-4	CASSLASTDTQYF	TGTGCCAGCAGCCTTGCTAGCACAGATACGCAGTATTTT
.	15	TRBJ1-1	.	TRBV2	CASTSSGYMNTEAFF	TGTGCCAGCACCTCCTCAGGGTACATGAACACTGAAGCTTTCTTT
.	16	TRBJ2-7	TRBD2	TRBV29-1	CSVEAPAGGLSYEQYF	TGCAGCGTTGAAGCCCCAGCGGGAGGCCTCTCCTACGAGCAGTACTTC
.	16	TRBJ2-6	TRBD1	TRBV2	CASRGGTGSGANVLTF	TGTGCCAGCAGAGGGGGCACTGGCTCTGGGGCCAACGTCCTGACTTTC
.	15	TRBJ1-6	TRBD1	TRBV5-6	CASSRSTGDGSPLHF	TGTGCCAGCAGCCGATCTACAGGGGACGGTTCACCCCTCCACTTT
.	12	TRBJ2-1	.	TRBV5-5	CASSLVGREQFF	TGTGCCAGCAGCTTAGTCGGTCGTGAGCAGTTCTTC
.	13	TRBJ2-5	TRBD1	TRBV7-2	CASSPDRAETQYF	TGTGCCAGCAGCCCGGACAGGGCAGAGACCCAGTACTTC
.	16	TRBJ1-4	.	TRBV7-9	CASSLGAQGFNEKLFF	TGTGCCAGCAGCTTAGGGGCCCAGGGGTTTAATGAAAAACTGTTTTTT
.	15	TRBJ2-1	TRBD2	TRBV7-2	CASSSSGTTYNEQFF	TGTGCCAGCAGCTCCTCCGGGACTACCTACAATGAGCAGTTCTTC
.	16	TRBJ2-1	TRBD2	TRBV7-6	CASSELAGGIYNEQFF	TGTGCCAGCAGCGAACTAGCGGGAGGCATCTACAATGAGCAGTTCTTC
.	15	TRBJ2-1	TRBD2	TRBV2	CASSVQGTSFDEQFF	TGTGCCAGCAGTGTCCAAGGGACTAGTTTTGATGAGCAGTTCTTC
.	12	TRBJ2-5	.	TRBV19	CASSMGLEAQYF	TGTGCCAGTAGTATGGGACTTGAGGCCCAGTACTTC
few	14	TRBJ2-7	.	TRBV27	CASSLRPWDYEQYF	TGTGCCAGCAGTTTAAGGCCTTGGGACTACGAGCAGTACTTC
.	14	TRBJ2-1	.	TRBV7-3	CASSFTSSYNEQFF	TGTGCCAGCAGCTTTACGAGCTCCTACAATGAGCAGTTCTTC
.	17	TRBJ2-7	.	TRBV28	CASSFLIGAGTRNEQYF	TGTGCCAGCAGTTTCTTAATCGGGGCAGGTACGAGGAACGAGCAGTACTTC
few	18	TRBJ2-1	TRBD2	TRBV9	CASSVKLAALMGVNEQFF	TGTGCCAGCAGCGTAAAACTAGCGGCCTTAATGGGAGTCAATGAGCAGTTCTTC
.	15	TRBJ2-2	.	TRBV10-3	CAISEDRSNTGELFF	TGTGCCATCAGTGAAGACAGATCGAACACCGGGGAGCTGTTTTTT
.	15	TRBJ2-1	TRBD1	TRBV7-2	CASSRDRGNHNEQFF	TGTGCCAGCAGCAGGGACAGGGGGAACCACAATGAGCAGTTCTTC
.	14	TRBJ2-7	.	TRBV28	CASRKEDSVYEQYF	TGTGCCAGCAGGAAGGAGGACAGCGTATACGAGCAGTACTTC
.	13	TRBJ2-1	.	TRBV30	CAWTLGHFNEQFF	TGTGCCTGGACCTTGGGACATTTCAATGAGCAGTTCTTC
.	14	TRBJ2-1	TRBD1	TRBV11-2	CASSSGTGGFEQFF	TGTGCCAGCAGCTCGGGGACAGGGGGCTTTGAGCAGTTCTTC